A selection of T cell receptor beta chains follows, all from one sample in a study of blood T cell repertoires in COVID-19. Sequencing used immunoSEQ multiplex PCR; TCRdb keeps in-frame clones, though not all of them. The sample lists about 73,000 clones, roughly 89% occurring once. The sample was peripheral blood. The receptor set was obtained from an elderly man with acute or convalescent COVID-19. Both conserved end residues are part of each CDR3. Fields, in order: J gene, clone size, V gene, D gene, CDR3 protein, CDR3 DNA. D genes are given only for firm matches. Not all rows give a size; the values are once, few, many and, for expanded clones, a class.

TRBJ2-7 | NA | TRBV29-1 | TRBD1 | CSVGGGAYEQYF | TGCAGCGTTGGAGGGGGCGCCTACGAGCAGTACTTC
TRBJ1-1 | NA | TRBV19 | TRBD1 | CASSMSGTGVLYTEAFF | TGTGCCAGTAGTATGTCCGGGACAGGGGTCTTGTACACTGAAGCTTTCTTT
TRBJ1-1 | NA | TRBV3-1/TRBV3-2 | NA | CASSQAGIYSEAFF | TGTGCCAGCAGCCAAGCAGGGATTTACTCTGAAGCTTTCTTT
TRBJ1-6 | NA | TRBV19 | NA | CASHEGRTALSPLHF | TGTGCCAGTCATGAGGGCAGGACAGCTTTATCACCCCTCCACTTT
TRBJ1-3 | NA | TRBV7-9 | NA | CASSSRQEFSGNTIYF | TGTGCCAGCAGCTCGCGACAGGAATTCTCTGGAAACACCATATATTTT
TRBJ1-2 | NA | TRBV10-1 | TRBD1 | CASSPGTVGGYTF | TGCGCCAGCAGCCCCGGGACAGTTGGCGGCTACACCTTC
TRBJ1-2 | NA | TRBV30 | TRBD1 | CAWSAGQGGYGYTF | TGTGCCTGGAGTGCCGGACAGGGAGGCTATGGCTACACCTTC
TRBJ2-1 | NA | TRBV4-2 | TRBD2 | CASSQATSGGSSYNEQFF | TGTGCCAGCAGCCAAGCGACTAGCGGGGGAAGCTCCTACAATGAGCAGTTCTTC
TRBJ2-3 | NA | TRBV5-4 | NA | CASSLQGSADTQYF | TGTGCCAGCAGCCTACAGGGAAGCGCAGATACGCAGTATTTT
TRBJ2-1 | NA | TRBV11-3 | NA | CASSLYSGYEQFF | TGTGCCAGCAGCTTATACTCGGGATATGAGCAGTTCTTC
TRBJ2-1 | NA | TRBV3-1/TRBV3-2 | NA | CASSPYLGQDEQFF | TGTGCCAGCAGCCCATACTTGGGGCAGGATGAGCAGTTCTTC
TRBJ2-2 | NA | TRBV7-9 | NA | CASSDVRTAGTGELFF | TGTGCCAGCAGCGACGTCCGGACAGCAGGAACCGGGGAGCTGTTTTTT
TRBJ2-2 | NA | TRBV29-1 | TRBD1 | CSVIGQGATGELFF | TGCAGCGTTATAGGGCAGGGGGCCACCGGGGAGCTGTTTTTT
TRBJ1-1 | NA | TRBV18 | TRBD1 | CASSPPDRVTEAFF | TGTGCCAGCTCACCCCCTGACAGGGTGACTGAAGCTTTCTTT
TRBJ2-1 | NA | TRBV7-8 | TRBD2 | CASSLGARLAGNEQFF | TGTGCCAGCAGCTTAGGCGCCCGACTAGCGGGAAATGAGCAGTTCTTC
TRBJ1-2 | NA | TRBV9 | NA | CASSVGLGQDGYTF | TGTGCCAGCAGCGTAGGATTAGGTCAGGATGGCTACACCTTC
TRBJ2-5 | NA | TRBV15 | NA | CATTWEASGQETQYF | TGTGCCACCACATGGGAGGCCAGCGGCCAAGAGACCCAGTACTTC
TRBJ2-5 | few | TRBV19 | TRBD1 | CASSTRGRQGQETQYF | TGTGCCAGTAGTACGAGAGGGAGACAGGGTCAAGAGACCCAGTACTTC
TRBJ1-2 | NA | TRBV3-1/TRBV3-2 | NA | CASSQEAGISGYTF | TGTGCCAGCAGCCAAGAGGCGGGGATCTCGGGCTACACCTTC
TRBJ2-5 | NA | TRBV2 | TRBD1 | CASKTGIKETQYF | TGTGCCAGCAAGACAGGGATCAAAGAGACCCAGTACTTC
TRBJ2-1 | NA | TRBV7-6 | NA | CASSLDLAPEQFF | TGTGCCAGCAGCTTAGACCTAGCGCCCGAGCAGTTCTTC
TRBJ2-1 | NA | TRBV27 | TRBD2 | CASRSQGSGLAGESYNEQFF | TGTGCCAGCAGATCACAGGGGTCGGGACTAGCGGGAGAGTCCTACAATGAGCAGTTCTTC
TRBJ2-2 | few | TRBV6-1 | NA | CASSEGQALNTGELFF | TGTGCCAGCAGTGAAGGGCAGGCCTTGAACACCGGGGAGCTGTTTTTT
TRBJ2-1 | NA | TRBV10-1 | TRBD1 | CASSESTGQGLGEQFF | TGCGCCAGCAGTGAGTCGACGGGACAGGGTTTAGGGGAGCAGTTCTTC
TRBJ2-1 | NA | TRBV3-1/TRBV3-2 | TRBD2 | CASSPGLAVRQFF | TGTGCCAGCAGCCCGGGACTAGCGGTTCGGCAGTTCTTC
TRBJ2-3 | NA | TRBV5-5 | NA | CASIISGQGLGDTQYF | TGTGCCAGCATTATCTCCGGGCAGGGGTTAGGAGATACGCAGTATTTT
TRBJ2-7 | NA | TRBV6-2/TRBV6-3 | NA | CASSFFKSNSYEQYF | TGTGCCAGCAGTTTCTTCAAGAGTAACTCCTACGAGCAGTACTTC
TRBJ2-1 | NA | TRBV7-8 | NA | CASSQRLDRVNEQFF | TGTGCCAGCAGCCAAAGACTAGATAGGGTAAATGAGCAGTTCTTC
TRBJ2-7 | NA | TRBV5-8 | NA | CASSLESNQYF | TGTGCCAGCAGCCTGGAATCAAATCAGTACTTC
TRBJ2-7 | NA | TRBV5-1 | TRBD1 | CASSSTGSEQYF | TGCGCCAGCAGCTCGACAGGGAGTGAGCAGTACTTC
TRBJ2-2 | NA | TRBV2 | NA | CASSGNRGIAGELFF | TGTGCCAGCAGTGGGAATAGAGGGATAGCCGGGGAGCTGTTTTTT
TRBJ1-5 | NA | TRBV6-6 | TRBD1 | CASSSTGGNQPQHF | TGTGCCAGCAGTTCTACAGGGGGCAATCAGCCCCAGCATTTT
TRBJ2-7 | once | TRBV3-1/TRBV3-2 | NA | CASSQAGVIYEQYF | TGTGCCAGCAGCCAAGCAGGGGTGATCTACGAGCAGTACTTC
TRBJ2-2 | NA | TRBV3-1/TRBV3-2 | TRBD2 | CASSQEGSGGLPGELFF | TGTGCCAGCAGCCAAGAGGGAAGCGGGGGGTTACCCGGGGAGCTGTTTTTT
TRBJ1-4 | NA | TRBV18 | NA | CASSPTRGREKLFF | TGTGCCAGCTCACCAACAAGGGGTCGGGAAAAACTGTTTTTT
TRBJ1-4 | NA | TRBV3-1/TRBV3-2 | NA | CASSQLGEKLFF | TGTGCCAGCAGCCAACTGGGCGAAAAACTGTTTTTT
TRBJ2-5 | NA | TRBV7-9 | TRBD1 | CASSSGDRGRETQYF | TGTGCCAGCAGCTCCGGGGACAGGGGGCGAGAGACCCAGTACTTC
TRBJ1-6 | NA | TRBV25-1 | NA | CASSRTGWSYNSPLHF | TGTGCCAGCAGTAGAACAGGGTGGTCCTATAATTCACCCCTCCACTTT
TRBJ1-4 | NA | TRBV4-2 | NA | CASSQESGPNEKLFF | TGTGCCAGCAGCCAAGAAAGCGGCCCAAATGAAAAACTGTTTTTT
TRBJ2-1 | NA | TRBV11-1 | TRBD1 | CASSSRQGRSEQFF | TGTGCCAGCAGCTCCCGACAGGGGCGTAGTGAGCAGTTCTTC